The clone carrying this TCR beta chain was seen at least ten times. RNA transcripts yielded amplified TCR beta CDR3 regions. A set of HTBI primers served as the primers for a first-round RT-PCR of the TCR CDR3. TCRdb recomputed calls from the multiplex PCR reads with MiXCR, one row per CDR3 protein. The repertoire includes hundreds of thousands of distinct CDR3 sequences, less than 15% of them detected once, and approximately 13% sits in the top ten. The patients, who ranged from 18 to 65 in age, presented with newly diagnosed hyperthyroidism lasting under 2 months. The data derive from a study of T cells in Graves' hyperthyroidism and ophthalmopathy. The receptor's source is a woman aged 40 to 49 with Graves' hyperthyroidism. The sample taken for sequencing was blood.

The CDR3 DNA sequence: TGTGCCACCAGCAGAGATCAGGGGGGCGATGAAAAACTGTTTTTT. Translated: CATSRDQGGDEKLFF. This chain joins TRBV15 and TRBJ1-4; 7 bases line up with TRBD1. CDR1 is LNHNV and CDR2 is YYDKDF in the germline V gene (reference sequence). There are 15 residues in the CDR3. Trimming removed 0 bases from V and 6 bases from J; junction bases left unmatched: 4.